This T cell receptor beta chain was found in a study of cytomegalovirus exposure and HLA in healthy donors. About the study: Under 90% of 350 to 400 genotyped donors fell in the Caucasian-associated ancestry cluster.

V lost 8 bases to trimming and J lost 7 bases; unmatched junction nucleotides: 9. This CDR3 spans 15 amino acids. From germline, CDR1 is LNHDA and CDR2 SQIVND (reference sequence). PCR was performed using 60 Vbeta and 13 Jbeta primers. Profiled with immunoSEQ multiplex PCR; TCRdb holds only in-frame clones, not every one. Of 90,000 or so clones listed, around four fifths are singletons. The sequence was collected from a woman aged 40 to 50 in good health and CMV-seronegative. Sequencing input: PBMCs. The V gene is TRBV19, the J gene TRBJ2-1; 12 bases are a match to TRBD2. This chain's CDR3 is CASLETSGRGNEQFF. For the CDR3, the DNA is TGTGCCAGTTTGGAGACTAGCGGGAGAGGTAATGAGCAGTTCTTC.